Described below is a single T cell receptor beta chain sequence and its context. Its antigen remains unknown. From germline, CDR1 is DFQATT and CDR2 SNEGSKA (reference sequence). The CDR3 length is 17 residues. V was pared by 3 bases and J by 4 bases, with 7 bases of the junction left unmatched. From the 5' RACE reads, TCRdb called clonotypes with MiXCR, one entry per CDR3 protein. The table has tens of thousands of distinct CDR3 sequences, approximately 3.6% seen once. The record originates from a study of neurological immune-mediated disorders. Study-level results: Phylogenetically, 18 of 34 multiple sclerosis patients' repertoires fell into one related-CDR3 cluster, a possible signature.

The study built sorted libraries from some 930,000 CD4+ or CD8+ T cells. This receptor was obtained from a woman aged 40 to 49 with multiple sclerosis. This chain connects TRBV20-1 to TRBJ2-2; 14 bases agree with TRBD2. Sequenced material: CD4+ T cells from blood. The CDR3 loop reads CSASGLAGGPATGELFF. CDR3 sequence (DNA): TGCAGTGCTAGTGGACTAGCGGGGGGCCCAGCCACCGGGGAGCTGTTTTTT.